This T cell receptor (beta chain) stems from a study of control samples from healthy donors and cancer patients. V was clipped by 3 bases and J by 4 bases; unmatched bases: 6. This CDR3 has 16 residues. Germline lookup yields CDR1 WSHSY and CDR2 SAAADI. The table came from immunoSEQ multiplex PCR; TCRdb's copy has only in-frame clones and leaves some out. The sample carries 70,000 or so clones, roughly 84% recorded once. Source material: blood. The clonotype was recovered from a man aged 45-65 years in good health. The rearrangement links TRBV10-2 to TRBJ2-1; 10 bases agree with TRBD2. This chain's CDR3 is CASSEKAGGPYNEQFF. CDR3 coding DNA: TGCGCCAGCAGTGAAAAAGCGGGAGGGCCGTACAATGAGCAGTTCTTC.